This TCR beta chain is from a study of blood T cell repertoires in COVID-19. The assay was immunoSEQ multiplex PCR, and TCRdb's table has in-frame clones only and misses some. The data show 350,000 or so clones, around 82% seen once. The CDR3 is made up of 18 amino acids. CDR1 LNHDA and CDR2 SQIVND come from the germline V gene (reference sequence). V was cut by 4 bases and J by 6 bases, with 27 bases left in between. The clonotype was recovered from a man aged 25 to 45 with active or convalescent COVID-19. The V call is TRBV19, the J call TRBJ1-2; D might be TRBD1 (5 bases). Sequenced material: peripheral blood. The chain's CDR3 is CASSKDGGEAGQGNGYTF. DNA for the CDR3: TGTGCCAGTAGTAAAGATGGAGGGGAAGCCGGCCAGGGCAATGGCTACACCTTC.